This is a list of T cell receptor beta chains from one sample in a study of T-cell memory formation after mild COVID-19. TCRdb reprocessed the 5' RACE reads via MiXCR and lists one record per CDR3 protein. The data show around 510,000 distinct CDR3 sequences, with about 20% seen just once and 7% to 9% held by the top ten. What was sequenced was PBMCs or a T cell subset sorted from them (not recorded which). Receptors originate from an adult woman who had mild COVID-19 (a few samples of this study predate the infection). Cell type and time point are not known. CDR3s include the opening cysteine and the closing phenylalanine or tryptophan.

>TRBV6-5|TRBJ1-1|15
CASSYYFGSSGEAFF
>TRBV20-1|TRBJ2-1|12
CSARLEEGGQFF
>TRBV5-1|TRBJ2-7|17
CASSLVPGQQIPYEQYF
>TRBV6-5|TRBJ1-1|13
CASSYRVNTEAFF
>TRBV12-3/TRBV12-4|TRBJ2-1|14
CASTPGAGGNEQFF
>TRBV2|TRBJ1-2|13
CASSEVSNYGYTF
>TRBV11-2|TRBJ2-3|16
CASSGNTGAGTDTQYF
>TRBV5-1|TRBJ2-7|14
CASSSWAGDDEQYF
>TRBV7-8|TRBJ2-1|17
CASSSLGGTAGVDEQFF
>TRBV20-1|TRBJ1-5|15
CSARVGTGGNQPQHF
>TRBV30|TRBJ2-3|13
CAWSVPPPDTQYF
>TRBV6-6|TRBJ2-2|15
CASRPGTPNTGELFF
>TRBV4-2|TRBJ2-7|14
CASSQDWAGGEQYF
>TRBV29-1|TRBJ2-1|12
CSVEGLENEQFF
>TRBV14|TRBJ1-1|13
CASSPNTYTEAFF
>TRBV7-9|TRBJ2-7|15
CASSSSDRLTYEQYF
>TRBV20-1|TRBJ2-1|16
CSATLSGTTTYNEQFF
>TRBV4-3|TRBJ2-1|17
CASSQYGARSSYNEQFF
>TRBV5-1|TRBJ2-7|13
CASSLGPSHWQYF
>TRBV24-1|TRBJ2-1|13
CATSEVAGYEQFF
>TRBV10-3|TRBJ2-7|13
CAIRSGQPDEQYF
>TRBV20-1|TRBJ2-7|12
CSALTPSYEQYF
>TRBV7-3|TRBJ2-2|13
CASSPYGAGELFF
>TRBV4-1|TRBJ2-3|12
CASRKGTDTQYF
>TRBV7-3|TRBJ2-3|15
CASSSSSGLAGYKYF
>TRBV12-3/TRBV12-4|TRBJ2-7|15
CASSGSGLGTYEQYF
>TRBV5-1|TRBJ2-5|16
CASSFTGQVTQETQYF
>TRBV7-2|TRBJ2-2|17
CASSLDAQSANTGELFF
>TRBV30|TRBJ2-3|14
CAWSGGQGPDTQYF
>TRBV13|TRBJ1-4|14
CASSGQGTNEKLFF
>TRBV12-3/TRBV12-4|TRBJ2-7|18
CASTWRGTSGGIFYEQYF
>TRBV2|TRBJ2-3|15
CASTTGTGTTDTQYF
>TRBV20-1|TRBJ2-7|15
CSARVEGAYHYEQYF
>TRBV5-1|TRBJ2-5|15
CASSSRQGLVETQYF
>TRBV29-1|TRBJ1-1|10
CSARDSEAFF
>TRBV30|TRBJ2-3|13
CACNRGGTDTQYF
>TRBV6-2/TRBV6-3|TRBJ1-1|15
CASSYLLAGVSEAFF
>TRBV5-1|TRBJ2-7|15
CASSPDRGSSYEQYF
>TRBV18|TRBJ2-5|15
CASSPLPVVEETQYF
>TRBV14|TRBJ2-3|13
CDSSPWDTDTQYF
>TRBV13|TRBJ1-3|15
CASSLRGTSGNTIYF
>TRBV15|TRBJ2-1|17
CATSRGAAGGGNNEQFF
>TRBV14|TRBJ2-5|21
CASSQGRRKASGRVLQETQYF
>TRBV3-1|TRBJ2-2|13
CASSPSGDGELFF
>TRBV12-3/TRBV12-4|TRBJ1-2|11
CASTPGWGYTF
>TRBV11-2|TRBJ1-5|18
CASSSGAGLDRGNQPQHF
>TRBV24-1|TRBJ1-2|16
CATSDRSGQGNYGYTF
>TRBV5-1|TRBJ1-1|15
CASSLSTGTSTEAFF
>TRBV6-2/TRBV6-3|TRBJ2-1|12
CASSHRQGHGFF
>TRBV7-9|TRBJ2-1|14
CASTSRENLNEQFF
>TRBV7-6|TRBJ1-4|15
CASSLGRRQNAKLFF
>TRBV12-3/TRBV12-4|TRBJ2-1|12
CASSSQVGEQFF
>TRBV18|TRBJ1-1|15
CASSLNRDRYTEAFF
>TRBV28|TRBJ2-5|12
CASRLGRETQYF
>TRBV6-2/TRBV6-3|TRBJ1-2|14
CASSPSKGGNSYTF
>TRBV20-1|TRBJ2-6|13
CSAASSGANVLTF
>TRBV2|TRBJ2-6|14
CASRVGSGANVLTF
>TRBV5-1|TRBJ2-1|16
CASRPPPLSSYNEQFF